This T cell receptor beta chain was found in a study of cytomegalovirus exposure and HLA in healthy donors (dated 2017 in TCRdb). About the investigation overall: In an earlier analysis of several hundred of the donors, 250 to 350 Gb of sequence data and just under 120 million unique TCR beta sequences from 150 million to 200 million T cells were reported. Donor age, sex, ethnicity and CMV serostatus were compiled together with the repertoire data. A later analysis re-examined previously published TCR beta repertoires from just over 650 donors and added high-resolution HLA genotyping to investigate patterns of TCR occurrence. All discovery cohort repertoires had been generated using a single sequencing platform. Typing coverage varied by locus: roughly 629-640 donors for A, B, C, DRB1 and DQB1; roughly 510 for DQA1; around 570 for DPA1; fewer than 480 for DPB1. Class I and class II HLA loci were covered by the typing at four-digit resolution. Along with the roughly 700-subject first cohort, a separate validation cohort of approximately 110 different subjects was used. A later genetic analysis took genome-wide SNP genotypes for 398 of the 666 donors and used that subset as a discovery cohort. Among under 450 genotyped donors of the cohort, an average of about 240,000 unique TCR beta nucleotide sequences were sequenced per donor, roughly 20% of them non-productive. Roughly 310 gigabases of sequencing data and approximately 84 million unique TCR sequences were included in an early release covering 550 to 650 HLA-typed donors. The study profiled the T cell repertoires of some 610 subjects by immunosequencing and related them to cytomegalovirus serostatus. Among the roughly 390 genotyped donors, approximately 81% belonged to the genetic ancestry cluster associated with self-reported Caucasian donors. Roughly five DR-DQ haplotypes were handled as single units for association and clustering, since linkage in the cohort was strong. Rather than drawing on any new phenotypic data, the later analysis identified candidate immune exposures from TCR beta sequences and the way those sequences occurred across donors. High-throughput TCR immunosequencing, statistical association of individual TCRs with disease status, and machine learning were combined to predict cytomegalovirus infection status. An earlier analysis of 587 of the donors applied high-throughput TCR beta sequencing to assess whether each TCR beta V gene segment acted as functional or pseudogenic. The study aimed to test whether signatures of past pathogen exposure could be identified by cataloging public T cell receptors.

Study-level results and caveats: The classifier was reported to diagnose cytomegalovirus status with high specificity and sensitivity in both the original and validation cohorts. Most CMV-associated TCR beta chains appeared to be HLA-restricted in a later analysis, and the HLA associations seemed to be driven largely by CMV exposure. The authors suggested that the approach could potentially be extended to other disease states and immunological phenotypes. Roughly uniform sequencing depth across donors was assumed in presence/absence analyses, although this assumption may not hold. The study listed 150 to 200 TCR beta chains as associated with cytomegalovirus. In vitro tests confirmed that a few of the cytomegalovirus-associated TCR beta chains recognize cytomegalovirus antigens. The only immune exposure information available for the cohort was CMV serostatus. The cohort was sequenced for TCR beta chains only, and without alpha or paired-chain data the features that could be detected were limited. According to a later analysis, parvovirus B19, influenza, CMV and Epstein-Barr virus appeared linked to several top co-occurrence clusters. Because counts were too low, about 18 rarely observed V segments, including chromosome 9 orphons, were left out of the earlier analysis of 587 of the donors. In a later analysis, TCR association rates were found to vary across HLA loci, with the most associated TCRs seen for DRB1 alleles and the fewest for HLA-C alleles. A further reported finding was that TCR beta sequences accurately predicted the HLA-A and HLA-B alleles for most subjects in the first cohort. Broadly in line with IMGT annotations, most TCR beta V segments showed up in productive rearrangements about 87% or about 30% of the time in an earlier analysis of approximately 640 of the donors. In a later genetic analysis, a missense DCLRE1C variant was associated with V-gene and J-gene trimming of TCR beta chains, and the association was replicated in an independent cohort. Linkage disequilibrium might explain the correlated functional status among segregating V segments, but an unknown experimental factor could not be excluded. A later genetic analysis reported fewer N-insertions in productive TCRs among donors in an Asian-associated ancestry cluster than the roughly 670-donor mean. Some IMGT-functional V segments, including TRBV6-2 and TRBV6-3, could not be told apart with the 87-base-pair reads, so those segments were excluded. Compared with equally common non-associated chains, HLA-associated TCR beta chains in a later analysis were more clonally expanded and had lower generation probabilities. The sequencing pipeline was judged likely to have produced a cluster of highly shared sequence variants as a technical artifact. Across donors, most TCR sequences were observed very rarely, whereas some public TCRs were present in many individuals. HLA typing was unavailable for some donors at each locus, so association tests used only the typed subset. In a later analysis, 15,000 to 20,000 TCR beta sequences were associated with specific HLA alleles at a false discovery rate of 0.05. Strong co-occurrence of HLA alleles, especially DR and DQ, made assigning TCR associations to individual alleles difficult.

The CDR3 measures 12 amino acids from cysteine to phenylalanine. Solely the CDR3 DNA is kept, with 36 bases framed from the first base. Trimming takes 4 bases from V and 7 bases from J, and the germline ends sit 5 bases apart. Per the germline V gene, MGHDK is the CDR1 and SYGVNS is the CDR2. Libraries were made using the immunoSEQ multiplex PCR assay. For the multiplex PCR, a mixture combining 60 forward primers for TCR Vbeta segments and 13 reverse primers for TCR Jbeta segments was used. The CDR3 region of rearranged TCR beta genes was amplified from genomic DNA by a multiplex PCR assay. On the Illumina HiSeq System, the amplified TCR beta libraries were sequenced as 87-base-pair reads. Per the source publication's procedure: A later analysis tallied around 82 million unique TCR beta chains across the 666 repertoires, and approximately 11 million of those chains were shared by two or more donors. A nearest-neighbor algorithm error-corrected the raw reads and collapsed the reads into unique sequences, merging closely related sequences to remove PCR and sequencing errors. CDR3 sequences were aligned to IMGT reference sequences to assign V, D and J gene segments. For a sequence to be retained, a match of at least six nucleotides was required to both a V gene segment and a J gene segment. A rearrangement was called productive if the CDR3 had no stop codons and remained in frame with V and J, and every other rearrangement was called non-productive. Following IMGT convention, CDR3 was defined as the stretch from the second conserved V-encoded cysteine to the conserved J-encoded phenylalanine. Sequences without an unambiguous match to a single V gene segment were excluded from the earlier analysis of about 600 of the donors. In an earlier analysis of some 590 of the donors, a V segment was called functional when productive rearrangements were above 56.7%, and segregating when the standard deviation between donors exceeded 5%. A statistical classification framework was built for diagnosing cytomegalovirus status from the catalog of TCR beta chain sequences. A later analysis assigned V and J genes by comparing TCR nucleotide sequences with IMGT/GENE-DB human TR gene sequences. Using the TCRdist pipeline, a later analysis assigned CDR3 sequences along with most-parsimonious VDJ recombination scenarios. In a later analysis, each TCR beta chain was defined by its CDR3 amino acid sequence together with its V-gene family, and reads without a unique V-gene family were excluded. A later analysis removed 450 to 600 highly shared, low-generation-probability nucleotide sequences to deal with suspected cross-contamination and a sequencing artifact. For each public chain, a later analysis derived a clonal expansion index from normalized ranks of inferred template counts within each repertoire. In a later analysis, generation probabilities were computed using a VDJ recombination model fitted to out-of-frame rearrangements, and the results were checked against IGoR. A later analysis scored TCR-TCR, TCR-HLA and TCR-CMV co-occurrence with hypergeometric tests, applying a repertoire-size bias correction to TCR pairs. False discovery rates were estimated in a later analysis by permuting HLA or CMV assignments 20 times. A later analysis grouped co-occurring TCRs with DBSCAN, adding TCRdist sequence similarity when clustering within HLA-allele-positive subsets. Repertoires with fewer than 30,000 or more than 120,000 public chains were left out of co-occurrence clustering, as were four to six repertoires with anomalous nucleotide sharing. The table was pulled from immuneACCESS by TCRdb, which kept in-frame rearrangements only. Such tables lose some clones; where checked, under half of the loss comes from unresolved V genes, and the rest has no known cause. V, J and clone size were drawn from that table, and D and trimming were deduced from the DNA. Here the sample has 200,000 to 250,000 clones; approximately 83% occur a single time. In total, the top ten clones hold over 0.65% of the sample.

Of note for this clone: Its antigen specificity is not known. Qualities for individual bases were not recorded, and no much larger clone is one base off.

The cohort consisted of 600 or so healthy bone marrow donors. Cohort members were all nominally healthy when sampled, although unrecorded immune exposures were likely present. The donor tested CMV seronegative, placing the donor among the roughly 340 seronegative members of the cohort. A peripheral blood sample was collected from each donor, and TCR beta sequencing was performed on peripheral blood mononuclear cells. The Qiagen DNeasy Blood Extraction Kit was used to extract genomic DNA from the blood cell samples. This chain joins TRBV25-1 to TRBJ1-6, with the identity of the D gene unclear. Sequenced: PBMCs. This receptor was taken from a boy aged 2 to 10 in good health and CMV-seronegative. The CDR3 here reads CASSAFNSPLHF. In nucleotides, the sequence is TGTGCCAGCAGTGCTTTCAATTCACCCCTCCACTTT.